The sequence of this T cell receptor beta chain was determined in a study of blood T cell repertoires in COVID-19. This clone was counted a single time. CDR3 length: 15 amino acids. Germline assignment: CDR1 LGHNT and CDR2 FRNRAP. V lost 0 bases to trimming and J lost 7 bases; unmatched junction nucleotides: 4. Original processing methods: The authors estimated nucleated cell counts from reference gene primer amplification. Clones were sequenced by immunoSEQ multiplex PCR, and TCRdb holds only the in-frame ones, with some missing. Clone size and the V and J calls come from that table; the DNA yielded D and trimming. The table lists under 350,000 clones, around 86% of them singletons. Clinical history as reported by participants underpinned cohort assignment.

The sequencing sample was made of PBMCs or T cells enriched from blood (not recorded which). This receptor was taken from a woman aged 35 to 49 with acute COVID-19. The rearrangement uses TRBV12-5 and TRBJ2-2, with 8 bases that match TRBD1. DNA for the CDR3: TGTGCTAGTGGTTTGGTGTCAGGGGGCATCGGGGAGCTGTTTTTT. It encodes CASGLVSGGIGELFF.